The sequence of this TCR beta chain was determined in a study of T-cell reconstitution after alpha-beta-depleted transplantation in children (dated by TCRdb to 2015 to 2016). Regarding the study in general: The study quantitatively tracked T-cell immune reconstitution after TCRalphabeta/CD19-depleted allogeneic hematopoietic cell transplantation in children using TCR repertoire profiling. The paper's findings and limits, for the study overall: The apparently early alphabetaT-cell count recovery about two months after transplant was reportedly dependent on only several hundred rapidly expanded clones derived from non-depleted graft cells. The frequencies of hyperexpanded clones fell over the following months, and after one year, T-cell counts and TCRbeta diversity were mostly attributed to newly produced T cells. The high TCRbeta diversity at day 60 in some patients was ascribed to recipient T cells and intrathymic progenitors that had survived conditioning.

About this clonotype: What this receptor recognizes is not known. Nothing much larger sits one base from this clone, and base qualities are not available.

The treatment or condition label on this specimen signifies: allogeneic hematopoietic cell transplantation with graft depleted of TCRalphabeta T cells and CD19 B cells. TCRalphabeta/CD19-depleted allogeneic hematopoietic cell grafts were given to the transplant recipients, all of whom were children. Trimmed from V: 0 bases; trimmed from J: 10 bases; junction bases lacking a gene match: 13. CDR1 and CDR2 are drawn from the germline V gene (reference sequence): DFQATT, SNEGSKA. The CDR3 goes from the cysteine to the phenylalanine over 16 residues. CDR3 DNA is the only sequence kept; it has 48 bases, read in frame from the first base. The library came from PCR. TCRdb records Illumina HiSeq 2500 as the sequencer. Molecular barcoding was employed in the preparation of TCR libraries, with unique molecular identifiers being used to normalize TCRbeta repertoire quantification. The public reads were run again by TCRdb, first through fastp at Q25 and then through MiXCR, and only productive beta chains were kept. Rows with one shared CDR3 protein collapse into an entry with the most common genes and DNA. The sample data list over 400,000 distinct CDR3 sequences, and 43% of these were observed just once. The ten largest account for under 30% of the sample.

The material sequenced was PBMCs, taken before TCRalphabeta/CD19-depleted stem cell transplant. Recombination connected TRBV20-1 to TRBJ2-1, with 9 bases matching TRBD2. This sequence was found in a girl between 2 and 10 years old with aplastic anemia, due to receive a stem cell transplant. The nucleotide sequence is TGCAGTGCTAGAGATAGGAGAGCGGGGGGCGGGGAAGAGCAGTTCTTC. This encodes CSARDRRAGGGEEQFF.